This T cell receptor beta chain appears in the sequencing data of a study of vaccination and CD4 T cells after COVID-19. Background on the study: Convalescent patients had positive nasal swab PCR results for SARS-CoV-2. Disease was mild in nine and severe in one. Two doses of either BNT162b2 or mRNA-1273 vaccine went to participants. Post-vaccine sampling followed dose two by a median about 72 days (range 14 to 241).

The study sequenced cultured CD4+ T cell DNA using the Oncomine TCR Beta short-read assay. One entry per CDR3 protein, called by TCRdb with MiXCR from the PCR reads. The data hold around 8,600 distinct CDR3 sequences, with over 45% observed a single time. As for treatment: roughly 11-day PBMC culture with coronavirus spike peptide pools or control peptides (ViraFEST assay). Trimming took 0 bases from V and 4 from J; bases not matched to a gene: 4. The CDR3 runs to 15 residues. Per the germline V gene, CDR1 is SGHRS and CDR2 is YFSETQ. Notes on this clonotype: Its antigen is not identified.

V usage is TRBV5-1 and J usage is TRBJ1-5, with 7 positions matching TRBD1. Sequencing used CD4+ T cells from blood, cultured in vitro. The clonotype was recovered from a human donor who had recovered from COVID-19. CDR3 nucleotide sequence: TGCGCCAGCAGCTTGGAGGGGGCTGGAAATCAGCCCCAGCATTTT. It encodes CASSLEGAGNQPQHF.